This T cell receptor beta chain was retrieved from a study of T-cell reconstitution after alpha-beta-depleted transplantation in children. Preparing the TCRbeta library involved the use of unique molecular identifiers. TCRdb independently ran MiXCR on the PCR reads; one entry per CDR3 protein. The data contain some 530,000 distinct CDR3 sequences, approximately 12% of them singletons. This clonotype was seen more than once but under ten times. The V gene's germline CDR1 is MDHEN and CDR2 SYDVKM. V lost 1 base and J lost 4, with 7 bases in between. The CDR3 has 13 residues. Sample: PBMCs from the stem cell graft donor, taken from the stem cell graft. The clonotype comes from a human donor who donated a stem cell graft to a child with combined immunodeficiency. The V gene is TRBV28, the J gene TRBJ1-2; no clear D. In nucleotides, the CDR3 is TGTGCCAGCAGTTTATCCGCGGCCTATGGCTACACCTTC. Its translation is CASSLSAAYGYTF.